Following are 5 T cell receptor beta chains from one sample sequenced in a study of cytomegalovirus exposure and HLA in healthy donors. With 60 Vbeta and 13 Jbeta primers, the PCR was carried out. Profiled with immunoSEQ multiplex PCR; TCRdb holds only in-frame clones, not every one. The table includes some 95,000 clones, around 70% detected once. Sequenced: PBMCs. Receptor source: a female donor in good health and CMV-seronegative.

The chain joins TRBV11-3 to TRBJ1-2; 8 nucleotides line up with TRBD1. The CDR3 consists of 14 residues. CDR1 is SGHNT and CDR2 is YENEEA in the germline V gene. J lost 5 bases, V lost 5 bases, and 7 bases had no gene match. CDR3 residues: CASSPAGTGYGYTF. The CDR3 region has the DNA TGTGCCAGCAGCCCCGCCGGGACAGGATATGGCTACACCTTC.

The rearrangement joins TRBV6-5 to TRBJ1-1; weak D call: TRBD1 (5 bases). Germline V gives CDR1 MNHEY, CDR2 SVGAGI. The CDR3 is made up of 15 amino acids. The V and J ends lost 10 bases and 1 base respectively, with 19 bases between them. The CDR3 reads CATQPQRGTNTEAFF. Here the CDR3 DNA reads TGTGCCACCCAACCCCAACGGGGGACGAACACTGAAGCTTTCTTT.

CDR3 bases: TGTGCCAGCAGCTTGGGACAGGGGGCTGGCTACACCTTC. This translates into CASSLGQGAGYTF. The chain is built from TRBV6-5 and TRBJ1-2; 12 nucleotides match TRBD1. Germline CDR1 reads MNHEY; CDR2 reads SVGAGI. The CDR3 covers 13 residues. V gave up 6 bases and J gave up 7 bases; unmatched junction bases: 3.

This clone was seen a few times. Here the CDR3 reads CASSWRGTEAFF. The CDR3 DNA reads as TGTGCCAGCAGTTGGAGGGGCACTGAAGCTTTCTTT. This chain uses TRBV28 with TRBJ1-1; possibly TRBD1 for D (5 bases). Per the germline V gene, CDR1 is MDHEN and CDR2 is SYDVKM. The CDR3 has 12 residues. V shed 4 bases and J shed 4 bases, with 7 bases lying between them.

The V and J genes are TRBV7-8 and TRBJ1-1, with D unclear. The germline V gene encodes CDR1 SGHVS and CDR2 FQNEAQ. The CDR3 covers 15 residues. Between the trimmed V and J ends, which lost 1 base and 5 bases, there was a span of 14 bases. The CDR3 nucleotides are TGTGCCAGCAGCTTAGGGGCGAAAGGTCTGACTGAAGCTTTCTTT. Its protein is CASSLGAKGLTEAFF.